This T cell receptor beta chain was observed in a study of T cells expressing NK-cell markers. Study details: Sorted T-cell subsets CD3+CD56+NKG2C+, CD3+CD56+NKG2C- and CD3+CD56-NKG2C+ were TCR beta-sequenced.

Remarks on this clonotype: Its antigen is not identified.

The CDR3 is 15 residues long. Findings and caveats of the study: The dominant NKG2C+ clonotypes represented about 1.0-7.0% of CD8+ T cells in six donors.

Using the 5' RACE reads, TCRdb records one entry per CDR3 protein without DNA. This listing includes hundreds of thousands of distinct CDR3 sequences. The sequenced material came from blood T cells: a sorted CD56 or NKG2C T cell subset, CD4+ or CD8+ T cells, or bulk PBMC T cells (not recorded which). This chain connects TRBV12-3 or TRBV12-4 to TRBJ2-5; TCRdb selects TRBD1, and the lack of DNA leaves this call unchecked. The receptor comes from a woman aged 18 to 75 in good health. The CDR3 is CASSPTGLRAETQYF.